The next 24 T cell receptor beta chains were all read from a single sample in a study of T cell responses to AZD1222 COVID-19 vaccine. Sequencing used immunoSEQ multiplex PCR; TCRdb keeps in-frame clones, though not all of them. Found here are about 94,000 clones, around nine tenths of them singletons; the top ten hold less than 15%. The sequencing here drew on peripheral blood, taken on day 0 of AZD1222 vaccination. All receptors come from an adult in good health.

This clone was counted a few times. The chain recombines TRBV30 with TRBJ1-1, with D possibly TRBD1 on 5 matching bases. With 3 bases removed from V and 0 bases from J, the gap between germline ends came to 17 bases. This CDR3 spans 16 amino acids. Germline CDR1 reads GTSNPN; CDR2 reads SVGIG (reference sequence). This chain's CDR3 is CAWRGLPGWVNTEAFF. The CDR3 coding sequence is TGTGCCTGGAGGGGACTTCCCGGATGGGTGAACACTGAAGCTTTCTTT.

This chain uses TRBV2 with TRBJ1-4; D is uncertain. The CDR3 has 15 amino acids. V was pared by 7 bases and J by 5 bases, with 17 bases between. From germline, CDR1 is SNHLY and CDR2 FYNNEI. The CDR3 coding sequence is TGTGCCAGCACCCAAGGATTGGCTTTCAATGAAAAACTGTTTTTT. Its protein product is CASTQGLAFNEKLFF.

With respect to this clone: At one boundary the junction diverges from the germline segment, which might be a read error. The chain carries TRBV13 and TRBJ2-3; TRBD1 is a possible D gene (5 bases). The length of the CDR3 is 14 residues. CDR1 and CDR2 (germline): PRHDT, FYEKMQ (reference sequence). The CDR3 loop is CASSLGARTDTQYF. Here the CDR3 DNA reads TGTGCCAGCAGCCTAGGGGCTCGCACAGATACGCAGTATTTT.

V and J are TRBV9 and TRBJ1-1; TRBD1 matches at 10 bases. Germline loops: CDR1 SGDLS, CDR2 YYNGEE. This CDR3 comprises 15 residues. V was clipped by 4 bases and J by 3 bases; unmatched bases: 6. As DNA, the CDR3 is TGTGCCAGCAGCCCCGGGGACAGGGGTTACACTGAAGCTTTCTTT. The encoded protein is CASSPGDRGYTEAFF.

J is TRBJ1-6 and V is TRBV24-1, with 11 bases fitting TRBD1. Trimming took 9 bases from V and 8 from J; bases not matched to a gene: 5. CDR3 length: 14 residues. Germline CDR1 KGHDR, CDR2 SFDVKD. CDR3 loop: CATRDRGMDSPLHF. Here the CDR3 DNA reads TGTGCCACCCGGGACAGGGGGATGGATTCACCCCTCCACTTT.

V usage is TRBV9 and J usage is TRBJ2-7, with no clear D. The CDR3 is 14 residues long. The V gene lost 3 bases and the J gene lost 9 bases, with 19 bases spanning the gap. Germline V gives CDR1 SGDLS, CDR2 YYNGEE. CDR3 nucleotide sequence: TGTGCCAGCAGCGCCAGGAGCGACGTAGATGGGCAGTACTTC. The encoded protein is CASSARSDVDGQYF.

This sequence joins TRBV5-6 and TRBJ1-2, with D maybe TRBD1 (5 bases). Between the trimmed V and J ends, which lost 7 bases and 8 bases, there was a span of 24 bases. Germline CDR1 is SGHDT and CDR2 is YYEEEE. The CDR3 has 15 residues. As DNA, the CDR3 is TGTGCCAGCCTCGAGCAGGGAAAGGATGAATTCGGCTACACCTTC. This sequence encodes CASLEQGKDEFGYTF.

V and J are TRBV19 and TRBJ1-5; no definite D call. Germline CDR1 is LNHDA and CDR2 is SQIVND (reference sequence). The V gene lost 5 bases and the J gene lost 0 bases, with 11 bases spanning the gap. The length of the CDR3 is 15 residues. CDR3 sequence: CASSQTDYSNQPQHF. CDR3 nucleotide sequence: TGTGCCAGTAGTCAGACTGATTATAGCAATCAGCCCCAGCATTTT.

The rearrangement links TRBV5-1 to TRBJ2-3, with TRBD1 identical over 9 bases. The V segment lost 0 bases and the J segment 5 bases; nucleotides outside the gene matches: 4. The CDR3 contains 15 residues. The germline V gene has CDR1 SGHRS and CDR2 YFSETQ. The CDR3 is CASSLDRGRLDTQYF. Here the CDR3 DNA reads TGCGCCAGCAGCTTGGACAGGGGGCGACTAGATACGCAGTATTTT.

This clone was recorded only once. CDR3 sequence: CASSLQGSNQPQHF. In DNA, the CDR3 is TGCGCCAGCAGCCTACAGGGAAGCAATCAGCCCCAGCATTTT. V and J are TRBV4-3 and TRBJ1-5; the D gene is possibly TRBD1 (6 bases). The CDR3 totals 14 residues. Per the germline V gene, CDR1 is LGHNA and CDR2 is YSLEER. V was pared by 4 bases and J by 1 base, with 8 bases between.

This chain links TRBV6-1 with TRBJ2-1; TRBD2 agrees at 10 bases. The germline CDR1 and CDR2 sequences are MNHNS and SASEGT. V trimming: 3 bases; J trimming: 6 bases; junction bases outside the gene matches: 5. The CDR3 consists of 15 residues. In DNA form, the CDR3 reads TGTGCCAGCAGTGAGGGCCTAGCGGGGGCCAATGAGCAGTTCTTC. It encodes CASSEGLAGANEQFF.

This chain uses TRBV9 with TRBJ2-3; TRBD2 matches 12 bases. This CDR3 is built from 18 residues. Trimming removed 2 bases from V and 2 bases from J; junction bases left unmatched: 9. From germline, CDR1 is SGDLS and CDR2 YYNGEE. This CDR3 reads CASSVEGLAGSDTDTQYF. DNA of the CDR3: TGTGCCAGCAGCGTTGAAGGACTAGCGGGGAGTGACACAGATACGCAGTATTTT.

The rearrangement links TRBV20-1 to TRBJ2-7; D not resolved. Trimming pared 5 bases from V and 2 bases from J, leaving 7 bases between. CDR1 DFQATT and CDR2 SNEGSKA come from the germline V gene (reference sequence). The CDR3 extends over 11 amino acids. CDR3 in amino acids: CSAAYPYEQYF. The DNA for the CDR3 is TGCAGTGCTGCATACCCCTACGAGCAGTACTTC.

This clone was seen once. This sequence joins TRBV7-2 and TRBJ2-5, with 9 bases aligning to TRBD2. Germline-derived CDR1 and CDR2 are SGHTA and FQGNSA. The CDR3 is 16 residues long. After removal of 3 bases from V and 3 bases from J, the junction contained 8 bases not matched to a gene. In nucleotides, the CDR3 is TGTGCCAGCAGCTTTGGTAGCGGGGGAGGGGAAGAGACCCAGTACTTC. This sequence encodes CASSFGSGGGEETQYF.

The V and J genes are TRBV14 and TRBJ1-1; D call uncertain. Trimming shortened V by 3 bases and J by 1 base, and 12 bases separated the two germline ends. The CDR3 spans 15 residues. Germline V gene sequence: CDR1 SGHDN, CDR2 FVKESK. CDR3 sequence reads: CASSHIGRPNTEAFF. CDR3 in DNA: TGTGCCAGCAGCCATATCGGTCGACCGAACACTGAAGCTTTCTTT.

In its sample, this clone was seen a few times. This chain uses TRBV19 with TRBJ1-5; 7 bases line up with TRBD1. This CDR3 is built from 14 residues. CDR1 is LNHDA and CDR2 is SQIVND in the germline V gene (reference sequence). With 1 base clipped from V and 6 bases from J, the junction kept 3 bases outside the gene matches. As DNA, the CDR3 is TGTGCCAGTAGTATAGCGACAGGGCGTCAGCCCCAGCATTTT. Protein sequence: CASSIATGRQPQHF. Based on the CDR3 plus reference TRBV19 and TRBJ1-5, the full variable domain is DGGITQSPKYLFRKEGQNVTLSCEQNLNHDAMYWYRQDPGQGLRLIYYSQIVNDFQKGDIAEGYSVSREKKESFPLTVTSAQKNPTAFYLCASSIATGRQPQHFGDGTRLSIL.

Worth noting for this clone: The sample carries other DNA sequences with the same CDR3. The J gene is TRBJ2-7, the V gene TRBV7-2; 11 bases match TRBD1. J was trimmed by 2 bases and V by 4 bases; bases with no gene match: 1. CDR1 is SGHTA, CDR2 FQGNSA, per germline. This CDR3 comprises 14 residues. The CDR3 bases are TGTGCCAGCAGCTCGGACAGGGGGCCCTACGAGCAGTACTTC. It encodes CASSSDRGPYEQYF.

This chain links TRBV12-3 or TRBV12-4 with TRBJ2-7; the D is unclear. This CDR3 region has 13 residues. Between the trimmed V and J ends, which lost 8 bases and 3 bases, there was a span of 14 bases. The CDR3 here is CASPRPVCYEQYF. The CDR3 DNA reads TGTGCCAGCCCTCGCCCGGTTTGCTACGAGCAGTACTTC.

The rearrangement joins TRBV5-7 to TRBJ1-5, with no clear D. TRBV5-7 is annotated as an ORF whose role is uncertain. V lost 0 bases to trimming and J lost 8 bases, with 9 bases between them. The CDR3 has 13 residues. The CDR3: CASSLDARKPQHF. The CDR3 region has the DNA TGTGCCAGCAGCTTGGACGCGAGGAAGCCCCAGCATTTT.

The V call is TRBV7-3, the J call TRBJ2-2; unclear D gene. Trimming took 5 bases from V and 6 from J, leaving 7 bases between them. The V gene's germline CDR1 is SGHTA and CDR2 FQGTGA. The CDR3 consists of 12 residues. The CDR3 loop reads CASSIHPGELFF. The DNA of the CDR3 is TGTGCCAGCAGCATTCACCCCGGGGAGCTGTTTTTT.

The genes are TRBV30 and TRBJ2-7, with D perhaps assigned TRBD1 or TRBD2 (5 bases each). Trimming left V 2 bases short and J 5 bases short, with 7 bases between. The CDR3 length is 11 residues. Germline V gene data show CDR1 as GTSNPN and CDR2 as SVGIG (reference sequence). The CDR3 region is CAWSRGHEQYF. The CDR3 nucleotides read TGTGCCTGGAGTCGGGGCCACGAGCAGTACTTC.

The sample holds one count of this clone. The chain links TRBV19 to TRBJ1-5, with D unresolved. Germline CDR1 reads LNHDA; CDR2 reads SQIVND (reference sequence). The CDR3 spans 15 residues. The ends were cut back, 0 bases at V and 0 bases at J, with 6 bases in the middle. CDR3 bases: TGTGCCAGTAGTATAGATCACGGTAGCAATCAGCCCCAGCATTTT. Translated: CASSIDHGSNQPQHF. The full variable domain, its missing parts supplied by reference TRBV19 and TRBJ1-5, is DGGITQSPKYLFRKEGQNVTLSCEQNLNHDAMYWYRQDPGQGLRLIYYSQIVNDFQKGDIAEGYSVSREKKESFPLTVTSAQKNPTAFYLCASSIDHGSNQPQHFGDGTRLSIL.

This chain uses TRBV18 with TRBJ1-5, with a weak D call TRBD1 (5 bases). V was shortened by 2 bases and J by 3 bases, with 8 bases between the two germline ends. The germline CDR1 and CDR2 sequences are KGHSH and LQKENI. This CDR3 region has 14 residues. CDR3 nucleotides: TGTGCCAGCTCACCAGGGGACCCCAATCAGCCCCAGCATTTT. It translates to CASSPGDPNQPQHF.

This clone was counted only a few times. V and J are TRBV12-5 and TRBJ1-5; TRBD1 might be the D (5 bases). From germline, CDR1 is LGHNT and CDR2 FRNRAP. The CDR3 has 16 residues. The V and J ends lost 3 bases and 2 bases respectively, with 14 bases between them. CDR3 loop: CASGFSGYRGNQPQHF. CDR3 DNA sequence: TGTGCTAGTGGTTTTTCAGGGTATCGCGGCAATCAGCCCCAGCATTTT.